The rows below give T cell receptor beta chains drawn from one sample of a study of blood T cell repertoires in COVID-19. Libraries were prepared by immunoSEQ multiplex PCR; TCRdb keeps only in-frame clonotypes and omits some of them. This table holds 130,000 to 150,000 clones, around 80% found once. Sample: peripheral blood. Receptors were obtained from a human donor in a cohort sampled during active COVID-19. The CDR3 runs from the conserved cysteine through the conserved F or W. Each record gives: J gene, D gene, V gene, clone size, CDR3 DNA, CDR3 protein. The D gene is left open where the match is weak. Some rows mark clone size as missing; the rest say once, few, many or name a class of expanded clone.

j_gene: TRBJ2-7
d_gene: TRBD1
v_gene: TRBV4-1
abundance: NA
CDR3nt: TGCGCCAGCAGCACCCGGACAGGGGGCGGATACGAGCAGTACTTC
CDR3aa: CASSTRTGGGYEQYF

j_gene: TRBJ1-2
d_gene: TRBD1
v_gene: TRBV7-2
abundance: many
CDR3nt: TGTGCCAGCAGTTCGGACAGGGGTCCCTATGGCTACACCTTC
CDR3aa: CASSSDRGPYGYTF

j_gene: TRBJ2-1
d_gene: NA
v_gene: TRBV11-3
abundance: NA
CDR3nt: TGTGCCAGCAGCTCCGGTGGAGGGAGGGGGACATACAATGAGCAGTTCTTC
CDR3aa: CASSSGGGRGTYNEQFF

j_gene: TRBJ2-5
d_gene: TRBD2
v_gene: TRBV27
abundance: NA
CDR3nt: TGTGCCAGCAGTTTATTCCGGGTGGGTAGCGGGGACCAAGAGACCCAGTACTTC
CDR3aa: CASSLFRVGSGDQETQYF

j_gene: TRBJ1-1
d_gene: NA
v_gene: TRBV29-1
abundance: NA
CDR3nt: TGCAGCGTCCAGGAGAACACTGAAGCTTTCTTT
CDR3aa: CSVQENTEAFF

j_gene: TRBJ2-1
d_gene: NA
v_gene: TRBV5-1
abundance: NA
CDR3nt: TGCGCCAGCAGCTTGGGACGGAGCTCCTACAATGAGCAGTTCTTC
CDR3aa: CASSLGRSSYNEQFF

j_gene: TRBJ1-1
d_gene: NA
v_gene: TRBV28
abundance: NA
CDR3nt: TGTGCCAGCAGTGCACTTCCGACAGGTTCCCTGATCGCTTTCTTT
CDR3aa: CASSALPTGSLIAFF

j_gene: TRBJ2-5
d_gene: NA
v_gene: TRBV27
abundance: NA
CDR3nt: TGTGCCAGCAGTTTCATGGGGACAACTCAAGAGACCCAGTACTTC
CDR3aa: CASSFMGTTQETQYF

j_gene: TRBJ2-7
d_gene: TRBD1
v_gene: TRBV28
abundance: NA
CDR3nt: TGTGCCAGCAGTTTATTAACAGGGGGCAGTCTCTACGAGCAGTACTTC
CDR3aa: CASSLLTGGSLYEQYF

j_gene: TRBJ1-4
d_gene: TRBD1
v_gene: TRBV6-2/TRBV6-3
abundance: NA
CDR3nt: TGTGCCAGCAGTTATGACAGGGTTGGTGAAAAACTGTTTTTT
CDR3aa: CASSYDRVGEKLFF